These 20 T cell receptor beta chains originate from one sample sequenced in a study of cytomegalovirus exposure and HLA in healthy donors. 60 Vbeta and 13 Jbeta primers were used in PCR. TCRdb's copy holds only in-frame clones and misses some; the assay was immunoSEQ multiplex PCR. The table records 150,000 to 200,000 clones, roughly three quarters of them present only once. Source material: PBMCs. All receptors come from a woman younger than 45 in good health and CMV-seropositive.

V usage is TRBV2 and J usage is TRBJ1-1, with 8 bases matching TRBD1. Germline V gene sequence: CDR1 SNHLY, CDR2 FYNNEI. The CDR3 is 16 amino acids. Trimming took 6 bases from V and 0 from J; bases not matched to a gene: 9. This CDR3 reads CASSERDRYLNTEAFF. The CDR3, as DNA: TGTGCCAGCAGCGAGAGGGACAGGTATTTGAACACTGAAGCTTTCTTT.

The chain joins TRBV7-6 to TRBJ2-3; D gene unclear. The CDR3 consists of 18 residues. V lost 2 bases and J 1 base, leaving 19 bases between the germline ends. The V gene's germline CDR1 is SGHVS and CDR2 FNYEAQ. CDR3 nucleotides: TGTGCCAGCAGCTTATGGCCCCAGTTTGTGGCAGGCACAGATACGCAGTATTTT. Translation: CASSLWPQFVAGTDTQYF.

This clone showed up just a few times. The rearrangement joins TRBV11-3 to TRBJ2-1; possibly TRBD2 for D (5 bases). CDR3 size: 15 residues. V lost 5 bases to trimming and J lost 8 bases, with 19 bases between them. Per the germline V gene, CDR1 is SGHNT and CDR2 is YENEEA. The DNA of the CDR3 is TGTGCCAGCAGCCTCACTAGTCTGGGTGGCTATGAGCAGTTCTTC. Translated: CASSLTSLGGYEQFF.

The sample holds a few counts of this clone. The rearrangement links TRBV7-9 to TRBJ2-4; D uncertain. The V gene lost 2 bases and the J gene lost 0 bases, with 14 bases spanning the gap. The CDR3 is 17 amino acids. Germline CDR1 SEHNR, CDR2 FQNEAQ (reference sequence). CDR3 in amino acids: CASSLWARALAKNIQYF. CDR3 DNA: TGTGCCAGCAGCTTATGGGCCCGCGCCTTAGCCAAAAACATTCAGTACTTC.

The chain links TRBV2 to TRBJ1-5; 12 bases agree with TRBD1. The CDR3 loop spans 16 amino acids. V lost 6 bases and J lost 4; bases outside the gene matches: 7. Germline CDR1 is SNHLY and CDR2 is FYNNEI. The CDR3 region has the DNA TGTGCCAGCAGCAGGGGACAGGGGGCGCGTAATCAGCCCCAGCATTTT. Translated: CASSRGQGARNQPQHF.

The chain is built from TRBV28 and TRBJ1-6; tentative D call: TRBD1 (5 bases). This CDR3 has 13 residues. Germline loops: CDR1 MDHEN, CDR2 SYDVKM. The ends were cut back, 7 bases at V and 6 bases at J, with 10 bases in the middle. The CDR3 DNA follows: TGTGCCAGCACCACCAGGGTTAATTCACCCCTCCACTTT. Translating it yields CASTTRVNSPLHF.

This clone was counted a few times. An end of the junction differs from the germline gene, which may be a read error. The chain has TRBV4-2 and TRBJ2-1; D may be TRBD1 (5 bases). This CDR3 region has 13 residues. Germline V lookup: CDR1 LGHNA, CDR2 YNFKEQ. The CDR3 sequence is CASSQAQDNEQFF. The DNA for the CDR3 is TGTGCCAGCAGTCAAGCACAGGACAATGAGCAGTTCTTC.

The chain links TRBV28 to TRBJ1-1; 7 positions agree with TRBD1. V lost 8 bases to trimming and J lost 0 bases; unmatched junction nucleotides: 9. The CDR3 runs to 15 residues. Germline V gene data show CDR1 as MDHEN and CDR2 as SYDVKM. Here the CDR3 reads CASLPPGQMNTEAFF. DNA for the CDR3: TGTGCCAGCCTTCCCCCGGGACAGATGAACACTGAAGCTTTCTTT.

A few counts support this clone. The V and J genes are TRBV6-6 and TRBJ2-7; D perhaps matches TRBD1 (6 bases). Looked up from germline, CDR1 is MNHNY and CDR2 is SVGAGI (reference sequence). There are 13 residues in the CDR3. Trimming removed 4 bases at V and 1 base at J, with 8 bases between. The CDR3 sequence: CASSSDRSYEQYF. In DNA, the CDR3 is TGTGCCAGCAGTTCCGACAGGTCCTACGAGCAGTACTTC.

The chain joins TRBV6-6 to TRBJ1-6, with D maybe TRBD1 (5 bases). V lost 8 bases and J lost 6, with 11 bases in between. CDR1 and CDR2 (germline): MNHNY, SVGAGI (reference sequence). The CDR3 spans 13 residues. The CDR3 DNA reads TGTGCCAGCTTTCCAGGGATTAATTCACCCCTCCACTTT. This translates into CASFPGINSPLHF.

V is TRBV5-1 and J is TRBJ1-2; 7 bases align to TRBD1. The CDR3 is 13 residues long. V lost 1 base, J lost 7 bases, and 4 bases stayed unmatched. Looked up from germline, CDR1 is SGHRS and CDR2 is YFSETQ. In nucleotides, the CDR3 is TGCGCCAGCAGCTTGTACCCAGGGGGTGGCTACACCTTC. Amino acid sequence: CASSLYPGGGYTF.

This clone came up a few times. For the CDR3, the DNA is TGTGCCACCTCGACACCTCACGGAACTGAAGCTTTCTTT. Its protein product is CATSTPHGTEAFF. The gene calls are TRBV19 and TRBJ1-1, with unresolved D. The CDR3 runs to 13 residues. Germline loops: CDR1 LNHDA, CDR2 SQIVND (reference sequence). The V gene lost 10 bases and the J gene lost 5 bases, with 17 bases spanning the gap.

The chain employs TRBV6-5 and TRBJ1-4; no firm D call. Germline V gene data show CDR1 as MNHEY and CDR2 as SVGAGI. The CDR3 runs to 12 residues. Between the trimmed V and J ends, which lost 4 bases and 11 bases, there was a span of 11 bases. This CDR3 is CASSSDGRKLFF. For the CDR3, the DNA is TGTGCCAGCAGTTCGGATGGCAGGAAACTGTTTTTT.

The genes are TRBV5-4 and TRBJ2-2, with 10 bases lining up with TRBD2. Per germline, CDR1 SGHNT and CDR2 YYREEE (reference sequence). The CDR3 has 18 amino acids. With V trimmed by 4 bases and J by 4 bases, 13 bases remained unmatched. The CDR3 here is CASSPAPPAGGPTGELFF. CDR3 DNA sequence: TGTGCCAGCAGCCCAGCCCCCCCAGCGGGGGGGCCCACCGGGGAGCTGTTTTTT.

The rearrangement links TRBV9 to TRBJ2-3; a weak D match, TRBD1 (5 bases). This CDR3 region has 16 residues. Germline loops: CDR1 SGDLS, CDR2 YYNGEE. Trimming left V 0 bases short and J 2 bases short, with 13 bases between. The CDR3 region has the DNA TGTGCCAGCAGCGTAGAAGGGGCCCTCCTCACAGATACGCAGTATTTT. As protein: CASSVEGALLTDTQYF.

V and J are TRBV15 and TRBJ2-5; the match to TRBD1 covers 9 bases. Germline values: CDR1 LNHNV, CDR2 YYDKDF (reference sequence). This CDR3 is built from 15 residues. V lost 8 bases and J lost 4; bases outside the gene matches: 11. CDR3 nucleotide sequence: TGTGCCACCGGGAAGCCGGGACAGGGTGTAGAGACCCAGTACTTC. Its protein is CATGKPGQGVETQYF. Full variable domain (missing parts from reference TRBV15 and TRBJ2-5): DAMVIQNPRYQVTQFGKPVTLSCSQTLNHNVMYWYQQKSSQAPKLLFHYYDKDFNNEADTPDNFQSRRPNTSFCFLDIRSPGLGDTAMYLCATGKPGQGVETQYFGPGTRLLVL.

The chain recombines TRBV18 with TRBJ2-5, with 12 bases that match TRBD1. CDR3 length: 16 amino acids. Looked up from germline, CDR1 is KGHSH and CDR2 is LQKENI. With V trimmed by 1 base and J by 3 bases, 3 bases remained unmatched. The DNA for the CDR3 is TGTGCCAGCTCACCACTGGGACAGGGGGCCGAAGAGACCCAGTACTTC. This codes for CASSPLGQGAEETQYF.

On this clone itself: Other DNA sequences in the sample encode the same CDR3. J is TRBJ2-7 and V is TRBV9; TRBD2 matches at 7 bases. V was clipped by 0 bases and J by 2 bases; unmatched bases: 2. Germline V gene sequence: CDR1 SGDLS, CDR2 YYNGEE. This CDR3 spans 14 amino acids. Here the CDR3 reads CASSVAGGTYEQYF. CDR3 sequence (DNA): TGTGCCAGCAGCGTAGCCGGGGGGACCTACGAGCAGTACTTC.

This clone was detected a few times. The chain joins TRBV7-2 to TRBJ2-1, with 7 bases aligning to TRBD1. V gave up 1 base and J gave up 7 bases; unmatched junction bases: 4. Germline CDR1 is SGHTA and CDR2 is FQGNSA. The CDR3 is 14 residues long. The CDR3 nucleotides are TGTGCCAGCAGCTTAGAGAGGGGGCTGAATGAGCAGTTCTTC. Its translation: CASSLERGLNEQFF.

V is TRBV11-3 and J is TRBJ2-4; tentative D call: TRBD2 (6 bases). The CDR3 has 14 residues. V gave up 2 bases and J gave up 7 bases, with 12 bases separating them. Germline lookup yields CDR1 SGHNT and CDR2 YENEEA. CDR3 in amino acids: CASSLRHGGNIQYF. The CDR3 nucleotides are TGTGCCAGCAGCTTACGTCACGGGGGTAACATTCAGTACTTC.